The entry below gives a single T cell receptor beta chain sequence along with its context. Measured with immunoSEQ multiplex PCR; TCRdb has only the in-frame clones, and not every one. This sample carries under 250,000 clones, 80% to 95% of them seen once, and the ten largest clones take approximately 0.77%. The sample is drawn from a study of blood T cell repertoires in COVID-19. Study context: Collection of acute and convalescent COVID-19 samples took place in the United States, Italy and Spain.

V lost 0 bases to trimming and J lost 3 bases, with 10 bases between them. CDR3 length equals 14 residues. CDR1 and CDR2 (germline): GTSNPN, SVGIG (reference sequence). The TCR sequence derives from a man aged 55-75 years with COVID-19, enrolled during active disease. The rearrangement joins TRBV30 to TRBJ2-3; D might be TRBD2 (6 bases). Sequenced: peripheral blood. DNA of the CDR3: TGTGCCTGGAGTGTAGGAGGGTTGACAGATACGCAGTATTTT. Amino acid sequence: CAWSVGGLTDTQYF.